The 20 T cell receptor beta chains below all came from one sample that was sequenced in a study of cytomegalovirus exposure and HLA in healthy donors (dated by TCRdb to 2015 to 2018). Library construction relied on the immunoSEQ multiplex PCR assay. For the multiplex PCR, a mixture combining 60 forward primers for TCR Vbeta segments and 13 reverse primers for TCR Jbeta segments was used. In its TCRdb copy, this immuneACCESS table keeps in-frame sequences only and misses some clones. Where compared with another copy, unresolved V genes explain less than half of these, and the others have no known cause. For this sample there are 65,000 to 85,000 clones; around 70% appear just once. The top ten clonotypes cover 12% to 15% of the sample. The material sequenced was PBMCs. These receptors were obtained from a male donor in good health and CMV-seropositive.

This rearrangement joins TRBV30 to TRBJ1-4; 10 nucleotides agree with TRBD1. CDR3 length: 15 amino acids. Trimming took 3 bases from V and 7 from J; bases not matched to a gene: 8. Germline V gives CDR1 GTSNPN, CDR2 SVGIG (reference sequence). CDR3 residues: CAWSLTGGASEKLFF. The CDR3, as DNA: TGTGCCTGGAGCCTGACAGGGGGCGCGAGTGAAAAACTGTTTTTT.

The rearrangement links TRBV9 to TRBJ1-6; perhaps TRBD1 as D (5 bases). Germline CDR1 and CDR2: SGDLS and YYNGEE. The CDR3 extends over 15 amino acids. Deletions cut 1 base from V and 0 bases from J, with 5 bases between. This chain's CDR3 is CASSVQGSYNSPLHF. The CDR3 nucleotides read TGTGCCAGCAGCGTACAGGGCTCCTATAATTCACCCCTCCACTTT.

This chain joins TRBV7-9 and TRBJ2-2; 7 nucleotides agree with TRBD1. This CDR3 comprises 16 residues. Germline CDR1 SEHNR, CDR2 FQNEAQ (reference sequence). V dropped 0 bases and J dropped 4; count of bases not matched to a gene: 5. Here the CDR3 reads CASSLAGQATTGELFF. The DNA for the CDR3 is TGTGCCAGCAGCTTAGCAGGACAGGCGACCACCGGGGAGCTGTTTTTT.

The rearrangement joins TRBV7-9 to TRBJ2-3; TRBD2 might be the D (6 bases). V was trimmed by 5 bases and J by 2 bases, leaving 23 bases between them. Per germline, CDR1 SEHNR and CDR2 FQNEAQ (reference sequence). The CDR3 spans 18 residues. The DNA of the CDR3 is TGTGCCAGCAGCCTCACCATCGGATCGGGACTGCACACAGATACGCAGTATTTT. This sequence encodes CASSLTIGSGLHTDTQYF. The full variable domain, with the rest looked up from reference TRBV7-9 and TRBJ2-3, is DTGVSQNPRHKITKRGQNVTFRCDPISEHNRLYWYRQTLGQGPEFLTYFQNEAQLEKSRLLSDRFSAERPKGSFSTLEIQRTEQGDSAMYLCASSLTIGSGLHTDTQYFGPGTRLTVL.

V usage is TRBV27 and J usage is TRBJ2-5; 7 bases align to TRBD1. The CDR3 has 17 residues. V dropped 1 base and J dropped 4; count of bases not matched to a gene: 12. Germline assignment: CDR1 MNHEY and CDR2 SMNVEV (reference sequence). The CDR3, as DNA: TGTGCCAGCAGTTTATGGGCCATGACAGGGCAGGTAGAGACCCAGTACTTC. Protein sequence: CASSLWAMTGQVETQYF.

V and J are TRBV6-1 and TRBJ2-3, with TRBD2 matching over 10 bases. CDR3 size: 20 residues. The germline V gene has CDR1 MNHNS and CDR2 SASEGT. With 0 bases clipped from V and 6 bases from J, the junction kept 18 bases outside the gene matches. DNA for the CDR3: TGTGCCAGCAGTGAAGCGCCCCATGGGACTAGCGTTTCCGATTTGGATACGCAGTATTTT. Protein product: CASSEAPHGTSVSDLDTQYF.

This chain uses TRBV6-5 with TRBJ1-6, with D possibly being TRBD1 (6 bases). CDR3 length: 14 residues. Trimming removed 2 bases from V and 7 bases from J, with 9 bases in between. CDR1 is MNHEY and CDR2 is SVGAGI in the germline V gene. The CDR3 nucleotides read TGTGCCAGCAGTTACGGGAGGGGGAATTCACCCCTCCACTTT. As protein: CASSYGRGNSPLHF.

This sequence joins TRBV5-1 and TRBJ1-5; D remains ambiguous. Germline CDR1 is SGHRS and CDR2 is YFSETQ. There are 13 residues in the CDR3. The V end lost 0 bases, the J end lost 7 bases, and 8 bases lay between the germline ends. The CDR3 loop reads CASSLAVGQPQHF. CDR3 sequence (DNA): TGCGCCAGCAGCTTGGCTGTGGGCCAGCCCCAGCATTTT.

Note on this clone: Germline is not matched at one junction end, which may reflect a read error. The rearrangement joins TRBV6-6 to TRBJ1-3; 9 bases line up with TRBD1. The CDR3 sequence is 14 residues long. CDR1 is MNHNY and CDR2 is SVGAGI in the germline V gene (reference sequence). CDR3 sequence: CASSTGGRGSTIYF. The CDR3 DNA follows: TGTGCCAGCAGTACAGGGGGCCGTGGAAGCACCATATATTTT.

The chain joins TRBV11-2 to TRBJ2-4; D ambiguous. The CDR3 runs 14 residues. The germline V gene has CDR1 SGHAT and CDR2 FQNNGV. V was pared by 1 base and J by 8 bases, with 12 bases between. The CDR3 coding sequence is TGTGCCAGCAGCTTAGGGGTCCTACGGGACATTCAGTACTTC. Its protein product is CASSLGVLRDIQYF.

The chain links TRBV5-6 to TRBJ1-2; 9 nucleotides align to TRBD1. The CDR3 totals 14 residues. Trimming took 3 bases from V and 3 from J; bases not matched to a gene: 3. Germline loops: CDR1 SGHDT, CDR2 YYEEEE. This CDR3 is CASSWGQGHYGYTF. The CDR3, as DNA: TGTGCCAGCAGCTGGGGACAGGGCCACTATGGCTACACCTTC. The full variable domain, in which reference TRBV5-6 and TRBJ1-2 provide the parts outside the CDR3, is DAGVTQSPTHLIKTRGQQVTLRCSPKSGHDTVSWYQQALGQGPQFIFQYYEEEERQRGNFPDRFSGHQFPNYSSELNVNALLLGDSALYLCASSWGQGHYGYTFGSGTRLTVV.

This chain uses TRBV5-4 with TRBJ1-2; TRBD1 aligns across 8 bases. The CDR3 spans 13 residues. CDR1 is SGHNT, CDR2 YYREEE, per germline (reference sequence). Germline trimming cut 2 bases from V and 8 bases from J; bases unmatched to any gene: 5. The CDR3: CASSFGQGPGYTF. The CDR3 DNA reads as TGTGCCAGCAGCTTTGGACAGGGCCCGGGCTACACCTTC.

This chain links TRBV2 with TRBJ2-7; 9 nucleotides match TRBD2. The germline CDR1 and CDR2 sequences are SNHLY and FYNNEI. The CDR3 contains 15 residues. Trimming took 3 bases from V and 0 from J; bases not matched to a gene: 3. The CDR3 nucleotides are TGTGCCAGCAGTGAGCCGGGACTAGCCTCCTACGAGCAGTACTTC. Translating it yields CASSEPGLASYEQYF.

CDR3 loop: CSALGSGEETQYF. As DNA, the CDR3 is TGCAGCGCATTGGGTAGCGGGGAAGAGACCCAGTACTTC. The rearrangement uses TRBV29-1 and TRBJ2-5; 8 bases agree with TRBD2. The ends lost 7 bases at V and 3 bases at J; junction bases unmatched: 7. The CDR3 contains 13 residues. Germline V gene data show CDR1 as SQVTM and CDR2 as ANQGSEA.

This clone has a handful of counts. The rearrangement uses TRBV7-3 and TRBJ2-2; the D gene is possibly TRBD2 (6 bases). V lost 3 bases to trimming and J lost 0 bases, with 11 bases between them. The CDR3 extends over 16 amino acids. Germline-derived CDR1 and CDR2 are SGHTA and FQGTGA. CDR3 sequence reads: CASSLNSGSNTGELFF. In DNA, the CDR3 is TGTGCCAGCAGCTTGAACAGCGGGTCGAACACCGGGGAGCTGTTTTTT.

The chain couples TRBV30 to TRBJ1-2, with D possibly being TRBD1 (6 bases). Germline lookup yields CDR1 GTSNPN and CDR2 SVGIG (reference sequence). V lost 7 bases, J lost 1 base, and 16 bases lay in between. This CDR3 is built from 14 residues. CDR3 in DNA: TGTGCCTTTAGGGGGGGCCTTGGTAACTATGGCTACACCTTC. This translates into CAFRGGLGNYGYTF.

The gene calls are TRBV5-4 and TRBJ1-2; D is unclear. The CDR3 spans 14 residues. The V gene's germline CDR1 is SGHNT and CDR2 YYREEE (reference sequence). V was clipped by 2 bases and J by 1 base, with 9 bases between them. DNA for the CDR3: TGTGCCAGCAGCTTTGGAGGAGATAACTATGGCTACACCTTC. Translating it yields CASSFGGDNYGYTF.

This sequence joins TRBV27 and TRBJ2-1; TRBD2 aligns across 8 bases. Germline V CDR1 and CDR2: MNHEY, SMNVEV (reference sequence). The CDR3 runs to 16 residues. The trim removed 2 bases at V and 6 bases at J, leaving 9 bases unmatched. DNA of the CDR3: TGTGCCAGCAGTTTAATGTCCAGCGGGAGTGCCAATGAGCAGTTCTTC. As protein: CASSLMSSGSANEQFF.

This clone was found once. In DNA form, the CDR3 reads TGTGCCAGTAGCAACAGCCCCGGGACAAACTCTGGAAACACCATATATTTT. Translated: CASSNSPGTNSGNTIYF. The V call is TRBV19, the J call TRBJ1-3; a weak D match, TRBD1 (6 bases). The germline V and J ends were trimmed by 6 bases and 0 bases, with 18 bases remaining between them. The CDR3 length is 17 residues. Germline CDR1 reads LNHDA; CDR2 reads SQIVND (reference sequence).

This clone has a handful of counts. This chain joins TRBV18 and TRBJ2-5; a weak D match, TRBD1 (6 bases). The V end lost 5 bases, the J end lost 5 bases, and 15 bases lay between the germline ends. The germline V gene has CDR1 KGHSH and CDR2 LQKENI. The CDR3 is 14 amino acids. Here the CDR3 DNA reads TGTGCCAGCTCAACACAGGGTTCGGGGGAGACCCAGTACTTC. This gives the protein CASSTQGSGETQYF.